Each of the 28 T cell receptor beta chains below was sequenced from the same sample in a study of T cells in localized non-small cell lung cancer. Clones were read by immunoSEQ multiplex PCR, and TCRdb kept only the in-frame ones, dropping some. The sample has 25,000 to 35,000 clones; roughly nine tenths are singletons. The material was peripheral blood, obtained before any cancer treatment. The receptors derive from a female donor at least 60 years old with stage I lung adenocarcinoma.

The CDR3 loop is CASSPPGLSSYEQYF. The CDR3 DNA sequence: TGTGCCAGCTCACCCCCGGGACTTAGCTCCTACGAGCAGTACTTC. The genes are TRBV18 and TRBJ2-7; D might be TRBD2 (6 bases). Germline-derived CDR1 and CDR2 are KGHSH and LQKENI. V lost 3 bases to trimming and J lost 0 bases, with 12 bases between them. The CDR3 runs 15 residues.

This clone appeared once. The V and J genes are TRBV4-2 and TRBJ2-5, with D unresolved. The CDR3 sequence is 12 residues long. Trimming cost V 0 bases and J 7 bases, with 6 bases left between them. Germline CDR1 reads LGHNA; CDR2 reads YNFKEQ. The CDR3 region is CASSQDRRTQYF. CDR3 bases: TGTGCCAGCAGCCAAGATAGAAGGACCCAGTACTTC.

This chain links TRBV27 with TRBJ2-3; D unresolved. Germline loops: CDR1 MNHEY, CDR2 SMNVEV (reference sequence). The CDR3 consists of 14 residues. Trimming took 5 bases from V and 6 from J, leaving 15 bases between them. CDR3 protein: CASSQRPARDTQYF. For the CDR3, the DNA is TGTGCCAGCAGTCAAAGACCAGCGAGGGATACGCAGTATTTT.

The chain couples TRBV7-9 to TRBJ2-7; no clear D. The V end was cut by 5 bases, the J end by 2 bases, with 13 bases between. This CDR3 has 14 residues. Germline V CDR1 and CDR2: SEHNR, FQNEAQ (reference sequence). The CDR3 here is CASSPLASPYEQYF. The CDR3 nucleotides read TGTGCCAGCAGCCCCCTCGCTAGTCCCTACGAGCAGTACTTC.

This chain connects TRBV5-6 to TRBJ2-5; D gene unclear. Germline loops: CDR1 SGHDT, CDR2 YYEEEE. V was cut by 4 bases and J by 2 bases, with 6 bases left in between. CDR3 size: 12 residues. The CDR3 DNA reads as TGTGCCAGCAGCGCCGGACAAGAGACCCAGTACTTC. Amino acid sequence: CASSAGQETQYF.

For the CDR3, the DNA is TGTGCCAGCAGCCCCAGGGCGGCACGGAGAGAAGCTTTCTTT. Amino acids: CASSPRAARREAFF. J is TRBJ1-1 and V is TRBV5-6; perhaps TRBD1 as D (5 bases). Trimming took 4 bases from V and 8 from J, leaving 18 bases between them. The CDR3 totals 14 residues. CDR1 is SGHDT, CDR2 YYEEEE, per germline.

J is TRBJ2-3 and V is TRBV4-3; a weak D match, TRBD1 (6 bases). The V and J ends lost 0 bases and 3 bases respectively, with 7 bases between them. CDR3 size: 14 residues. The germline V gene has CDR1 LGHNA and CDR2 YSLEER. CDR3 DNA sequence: TGCGCCAGCAGCCAAGAAACAGGGACAGATACGCAGTATTTT. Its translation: CASSQETGTDTQYF.

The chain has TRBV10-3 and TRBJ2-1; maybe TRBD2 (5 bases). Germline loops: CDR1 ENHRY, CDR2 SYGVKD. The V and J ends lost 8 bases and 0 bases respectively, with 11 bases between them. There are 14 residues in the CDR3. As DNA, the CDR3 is TGTGCCATCCAGGAGGCCCCCTCCTACAATGAGCAGTTCTTC. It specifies CAIQEAPSYNEQFF.

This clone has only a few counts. CDR3 sequence reads: CASSSAGGEGELFF. DNA for the CDR3: TGTGCCAGCAGCTCGGCGGGAGGGGAAGGGGAGCTGTTTTTT. The chain links TRBV5-8 to TRBJ2-2; 9 positions match TRBD2. The CDR3 contains 14 residues. Germline CDR1 and CDR2: SGHTS and YDEGEE. The trim removed 3 bases at V and 8 bases at J, leaving 5 bases unmatched.

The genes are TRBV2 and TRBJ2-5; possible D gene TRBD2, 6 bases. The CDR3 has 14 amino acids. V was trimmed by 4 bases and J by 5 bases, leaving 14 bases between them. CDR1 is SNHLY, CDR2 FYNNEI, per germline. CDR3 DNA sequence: TGTGCCAGCAGTGGGCTACCTGGGGGGGAGACCCAGTACTTC. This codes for CASSGLPGGETQYF.

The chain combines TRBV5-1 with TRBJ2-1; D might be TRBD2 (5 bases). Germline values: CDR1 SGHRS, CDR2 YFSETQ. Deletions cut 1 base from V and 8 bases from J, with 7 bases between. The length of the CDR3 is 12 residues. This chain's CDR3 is CASSLRGDEQFF. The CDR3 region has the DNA TGCGCCAGCAGCTTGCGGGGAGATGAGCAGTTCTTC.

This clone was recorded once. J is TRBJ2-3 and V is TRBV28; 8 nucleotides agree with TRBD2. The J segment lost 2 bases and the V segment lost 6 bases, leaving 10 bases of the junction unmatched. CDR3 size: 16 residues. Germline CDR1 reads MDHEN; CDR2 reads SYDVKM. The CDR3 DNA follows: TGTGCCAGCAGCACCTCGGGGGGGGGCTCCACAGATACGCAGTATTTT. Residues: CASSTSGGGSTDTQYF.

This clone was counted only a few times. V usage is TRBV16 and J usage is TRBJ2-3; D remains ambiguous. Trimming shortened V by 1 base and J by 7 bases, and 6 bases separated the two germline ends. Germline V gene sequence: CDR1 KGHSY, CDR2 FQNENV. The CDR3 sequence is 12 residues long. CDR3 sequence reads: CASSQYRNTQYF. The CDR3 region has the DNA TGTGCCAGCAGCCAATATCGGAATACGCAGTATTTT.

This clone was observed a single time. The CDR3 loop reads CASSFPANEKLFF. The DNA for the CDR3 is TGTGCCAGCAGTTTCCCCGCTAATGAAAAACTGTTTTTT. This chain joins TRBV28 and TRBJ1-4; D remains ambiguous. Germline values: CDR1 MDHEN, CDR2 SYDVKM. Trimming took 3 bases from V and 3 from J, leaving 5 bases between them. CDR3 length equals 13 residues.

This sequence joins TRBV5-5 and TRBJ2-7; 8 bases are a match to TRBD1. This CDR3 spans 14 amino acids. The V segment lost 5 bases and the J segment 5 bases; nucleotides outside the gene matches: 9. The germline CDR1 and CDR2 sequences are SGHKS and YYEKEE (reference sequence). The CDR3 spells CASRPDRGWNEQYF. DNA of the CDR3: TGTGCCAGCAGACCAGACAGGGGCTGGAACGAGCAGTACTTC.

Here the CDR3 DNA reads TGTGCCAGCAGCTTAGGTTATGGCCAACCCCCGTTCTTC. Amino acid sequence: CASSLGYGQPPFF. The genes are TRBV11-2 and TRBJ2-1; the D is unclear. The CDR3 consists of 13 residues. Per germline, CDR1 SGHAT and CDR2 FQNNGV. Trimming pared 1 base from V and 15 bases from J, leaving 16 bases between.

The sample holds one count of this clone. In nucleotides, the CDR3 is TGTGCCAGCAGCTTACAGAGCTCCTACGAGCAGTACTTC. This gives the protein CASSLQSSYEQYF. This chain links TRBV11-2 with TRBJ2-7; D gene uncertain. The CDR3 loop spans 13 amino acids. The V end was cut by 2 bases, the J end by 0 bases, with 5 bases between. Germline-derived CDR1 and CDR2 are SGHAT and FQNNGV.

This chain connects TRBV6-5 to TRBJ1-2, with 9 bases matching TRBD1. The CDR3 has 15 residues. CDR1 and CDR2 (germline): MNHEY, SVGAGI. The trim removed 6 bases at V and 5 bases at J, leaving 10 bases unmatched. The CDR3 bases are TGTGCCAGCAGGGAAACACAGGGGGCAGTGTATGGCTACACCTTC. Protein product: CASRETQGAVYGYTF.

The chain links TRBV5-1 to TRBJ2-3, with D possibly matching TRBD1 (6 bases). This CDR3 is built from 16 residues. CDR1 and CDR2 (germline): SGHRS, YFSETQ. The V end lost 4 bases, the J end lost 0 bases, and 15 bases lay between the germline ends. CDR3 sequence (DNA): TGCGCCAGCAGCCCGGACAGCGCCACCAGCACAGATACGCAGTATTTT. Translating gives CASSPDSATSTDTQYF. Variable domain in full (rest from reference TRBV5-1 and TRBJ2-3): KAGVTQTPRYLIKTRGQQVTLSCSPISGHRSVSWYQQTPGQGLQFLFEYFSETQRNKGNFPGRFSGRQFSNSRSEMNVSTLELGDSALYLCASSPDSATSTDTQYFGPGTRLTVL.

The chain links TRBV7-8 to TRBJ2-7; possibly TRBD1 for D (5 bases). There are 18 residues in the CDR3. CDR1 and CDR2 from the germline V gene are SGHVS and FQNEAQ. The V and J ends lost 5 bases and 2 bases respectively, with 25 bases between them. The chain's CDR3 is CASSPSTSGRANTYEQYF. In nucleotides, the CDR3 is TGTGCCAGCAGCCCCTCTACTTCTGGCAGGGCTAATACCTACGAGCAGTACTTC.

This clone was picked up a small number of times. Written as DNA, the CDR3 is TGTGCCAGCAGCCGGCTGTCCGGGACTAGCGGGAGAAGCGACAAAAACATTCAGTACTTC. Translation gives CASSRLSGTSGRSDKNIQYF. This sequence joins TRBV5-4 and TRBJ2-4; the match to TRBD2 covers 14 bases. The CDR3 has 20 residues. In germline, CDR1 is SGHNT, CDR2 YYREEE (reference sequence). Germline trimming cut 4 bases from V and 3 bases from J; bases unmatched to any gene: 15.

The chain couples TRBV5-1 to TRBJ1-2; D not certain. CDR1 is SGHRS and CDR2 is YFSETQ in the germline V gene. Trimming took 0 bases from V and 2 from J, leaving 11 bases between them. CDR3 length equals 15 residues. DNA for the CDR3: TGCGCCAGCAGCTTGGAGGGAGCTAAGAACTATGGCTACACCTTC. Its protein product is CASSLEGAKNYGYTF.

CDR3 nucleotides: TGTGCCAGCAGCGGGACTATCTACGAGCAGTACTTC. Its protein is CASSGTIYEQYF. The V call is TRBV12-1, the J call TRBJ2-7; no check of the table's D call, TRBD2, against the DNA was made. TRBV12-1 is designated a pseudogene. The length of the CDR3 is 12 residues.

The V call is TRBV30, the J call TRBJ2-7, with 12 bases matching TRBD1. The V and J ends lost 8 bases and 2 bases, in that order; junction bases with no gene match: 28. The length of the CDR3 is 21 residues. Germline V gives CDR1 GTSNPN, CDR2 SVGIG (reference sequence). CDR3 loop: CAGGGQPGTGGFGSGPYEQYF. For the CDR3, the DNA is TGTGCCGGGGGGGGACAACCGGGGACAGGGGGCTTCGGTAGCGGCCCCTACGAGCAGTACTTC.

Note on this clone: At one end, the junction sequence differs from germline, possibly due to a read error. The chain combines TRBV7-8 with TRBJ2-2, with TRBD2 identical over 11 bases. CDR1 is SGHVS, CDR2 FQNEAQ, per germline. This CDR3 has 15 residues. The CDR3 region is CASSLAGGYAGELFF. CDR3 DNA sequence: TGTGCCAGCAGCCTAGCGGGAGGTTACGCCGGGGAGCTGTTTTTT.

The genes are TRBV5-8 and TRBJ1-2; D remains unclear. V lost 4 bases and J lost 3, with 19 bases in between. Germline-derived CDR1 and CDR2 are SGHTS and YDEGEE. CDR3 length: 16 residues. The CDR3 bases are TGTGCCAGCAGCAACCGGCCCGGGGTGATTGACTATGGCTACACCTTC. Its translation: CASSNRPGVIDYGYTF. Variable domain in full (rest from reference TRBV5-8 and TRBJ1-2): EAGVTQSPTHLIKTRGQQATLRCSPISGHTSVYWYQQALGLGLQFLLWYDEGEERNRGNFPPRFSGRQFPNYSSELNVNALELEDSALYLCASSNRPGVIDYGYTFGSGTRLTVV.

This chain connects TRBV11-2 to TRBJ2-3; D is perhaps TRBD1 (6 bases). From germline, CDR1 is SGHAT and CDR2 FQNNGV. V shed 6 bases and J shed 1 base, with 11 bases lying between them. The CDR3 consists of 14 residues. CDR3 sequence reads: CASSSRQGTDTQYF. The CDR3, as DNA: TGTGCCAGCAGTTCTCGACAGGGCACAGATACGCAGTATTTT.

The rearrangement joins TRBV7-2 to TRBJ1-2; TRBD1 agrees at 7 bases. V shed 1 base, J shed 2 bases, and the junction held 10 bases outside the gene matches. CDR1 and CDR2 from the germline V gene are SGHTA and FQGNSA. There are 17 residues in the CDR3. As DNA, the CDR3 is TGTGCCAGCAGCTTAGATTCTTCCACAGGGGCAAACTATGGCTACACCTTC. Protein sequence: CASSLDSSTGANYGYTF.